The rows below give T cell receptor beta chains drawn from one sample of a study of blood T cell repertoires in COVID-19. Measured with immunoSEQ multiplex PCR; TCRdb has only the in-frame clones, and not every one. The sample includes about 130,000 clones, around four fifths of them seen just once. The sample comprised peripheral blood. These receptors were taken from a man aged 55 to 70 with acute or convalescent COVID-19. Both conserved end residues are part of each CDR3. The order of the fields is J gene, V gene, clone size, D gene, CDR3 DNA, CDR3 protein. D genes are given only for firm matches. Only part of the rows carry a size: once, few, many, or a class if the clone is expanded.

TRBJ2-7 TRBV27 NA TRBD2 TGTGCCAGCATCCGGAGTCGGGGGGGACCCGAGCAGTACTTC CASIRSRGGPEQYF
TRBJ1-5 TRBV19 once NA TGTGCCAGTAGTGTCTTGGCCTCAGGCAATCAGCCCCAGCATTTT CASSVLASGNQPQHF
TRBJ1-1 TRBV28 NA NA TGTGCCAGCAGTGGCTGGGGGGGGACACTGAACACTGAAGCTTTCTTT CASSGWGGTLNTEAFF
TRBJ2-7 TRBV5-1 NA TRBD2 TGCGCCAGCAGCTTGGGGGCGGGAGCCTACGAGCAGTACTTC CASSLGAGAYEQYF
TRBJ2-7 TRBV18 once NA TGTGCCAGCTCAGCCTCTCCGGGGAGCCTTACCCTCTACGAGCAGTACTTC CASSASPGSLTLYEQYF
TRBJ2-5 TRBV19 NA NA TGTGCCAGTAGTATTTTGGCGGGGTCCTTCCAAGAGACCCAGTACTTC CASSILAGSFQETQYF
TRBJ1-1 TRBV18 NA NA TGTGCCAGCTCACTTACCGAGAGAGACACTGAAGCTTTCTTT CASSLTERDTEAFF
TRBJ1-2 TRBV27 NA TRBD1 TGTGCCAGCAGTTTATGGAGCGGAGGGACAGGGGGAGTTAACTATGGCTACACCTTC CASSLWSGGTGGVNYGYTF
TRBJ2-5 TRBV20-1 NA TRBD2 TGCAGTGCTAGTTGGGGCGGGAGGGCCCTTGAGACCCAGTACTTC CSASWGGRALETQYF
TRBJ2-7 TRBV28 NA NA TGTGCCAGCAGTTTTTTCGGGGATTCCTACGAGCAGTACTTC CASSFFGDSYEQYF
TRBJ1-6 TRBV19 NA NA TGTGCCAGTAGTATAACATCCAGCTATAATTCACCCCTCCACTTT CASSITSSYNSPLHF
TRBJ1-6 TRBV28 NA TRBD1 TGTGCCAGCAGTCGGGCAGGGGGCCTTTCACCCCTCCACTTT CASSRAGGLSPLHF
TRBJ2-7 TRBV5-4 NA NA TGTGCCAGCAGCTTCGGGCTAGCGTACGAGCAGTACTTC CASSFGLAYEQYF
TRBJ2-2 TRBV15 NA NA TGTGCCACCAGCAGATCGGGACACCGCCCCGGGGAGCTGTTTTTT CATSRSGHRPGELFF
TRBJ1-2 TRBV9 NA NA TGTGCCAGCAGCGGAGTAGGGGGAACTAACTATGGCTACACCTTC CASSGVGGTNYGYTF
TRBJ1-2 TRBV6-1 NA TRBD1 TGTGCCAGCAGTGAATTTCGACAGGGGATAAGCTACACCTTC CASSEFRQGISYTF
TRBJ2-3 TRBV10-1 NA TRBD2 TGCGCCAGTCAAAGCGGGAGAGGCACAGATACGCAGTATTTT CASQSGRGTDTQYF
TRBJ2-3 TRBV4-1 NA NA TGCGCCAGCAGCCCCCCACCCCCAGGAGATACGCAGTATTTT CASSPPPPGDTQYF
TRBJ1-5 TRBV19 NA NA TGTGCCAGTAAGCAGGGAAAGTACATCCAGCCCCAGCATTTT CASKQGKYIQPQHF
TRBJ1-2 TRBV28 NA TRBD1 TGTGCCAGCAGTTTCGGGACAGCTACCCTCTACACCTTC CASSFGTATLYTF
TRBJ2-2 TRBV6-1 many NA TGTGCCAGCAGTGACAGGGCGCCCGGGGAGCTGTTTTTT CASSDRAPGELFF
TRBJ1-2 TRBV30 NA NA TGTGCCTGGAGTCCGGGCGGGGGGCGAGCAGCTAACTATGGCTACACCTTC CAWSPGGGRAANYGYTF
TRBJ2-2 TRBV3-1/TRBV3-2 NA NA TGTGCCAGCAGCCTCGGGGTTAACACCGGGGAGCTGTTTTTT CASSLGVNTGELFF
TRBJ2-7 TRBV5-1 NA TRBD2 TGCGCCAGTAAGACTAGCGGGGGCCTCTACGAGCAGTACTTC CASKTSGGLYEQYF
TRBJ1-6 TRBV21-1 NA NA TGTGCCAGCAGCCTCTCCCGGACAGCCTCCTATAATTCACCCCTCCACTTT CASSLSRTASYNSPLHF
TRBJ2-4 TRBV5-4 NA NA TGTGCCAGCAGCTATTTAAGCCCCGGGAACATTCAGTACTTC CASSYLSPGNIQYF
TRBJ2-2 TRBV19 NA TRBD2 TGTGCCAGTAGTAGTGTTCGGACTAGCGGGACCGGGGAGCTGTTTTTT CASSSVRTSGTGELFF
TRBJ2-5 TRBV19 few TRBD2 TGTGCCAGTAGTTTAGCGGGAGTGGGAGAGACCCAGTACTTC CASSLAGVGETQYF
TRBJ2-7 TRBV27 NA TRBD2 TGTGCCAGCAGTTTAGGGGGAGCGGGATACTACGAGCAGTACTTC CASSLGGAGYYEQYF
TRBJ2-7 TRBV23-1 NA NA TGCGCCAGCAGTCAATCGTTCCACAACTCCTACGAGCAGTACTTC CASSQSFHNSYEQYF
TRBJ1-1 TRBV6-2/TRBV6-3 NA NA TGTGCCAGCAGTTACAGGGGACACGGTGAAGCTTTCTTT CASSYRGHGEAFF
TRBJ2-5 TRBV7-3 NA TRBD2 TGTGCCAGCAGCCGCGGACTGGGGATCCGGGGGGAAGAGACCCAGTACTTC CASSRGLGIRGEETQYF
TRBJ1-2 TRBV12-5 few NA TGTGCTAGTAGCCTTCGGGGGGGTGTTTATGGCTACACCTTC CASSLRGGVYGYTF
TRBJ2-7 TRBV5-1 NA TRBD2 TGCGCCAGCAGCTTGTCCGCTAGCGGGTCCTACGAGCAGTACTTC CASSLSASGSYEQYF
TRBJ2-1 TRBV7-2 once NA TGTGCCAGCAGCTTGGCGAACAGGGAAAGAGTCGAGCAGTTCTTC CASSLANRERVEQFF
TRBJ1-2 TRBV4-2 NA NA TGTGCCAGCAGCCAGGGGGTTACCGGGACAACCCGCTATGGCTACACCTTC CASSQGVTGTTRYGYTF
TRBJ1-4 TRBV18 NA NA TGTGCCAGCTCACCACCGAATAGGGACATCCGTAATGAAAAACTGTTTTTT CASSPPNRDIRNEKLFF
TRBJ1-2 TRBV5-8 NA NA TGTGCCAGCAGCGTAGCCGGAGGGGCTAACTATGGCTACACCTTC CASSVAGGANYGYTF
TRBJ1-4 TRBV28 NA NA TGTGCCAGCAGGTTACAGGGTGCTAATGAAAAACTGTTTTTT CASRLQGANEKLFF
TRBJ2-7 TRBV13 NA NA TGTGCCAGCAGCTTAAGAGGCCTCTCCTCCTACGAGCAGTACTTC CASSLRGLSSYEQYF
TRBJ1-2 TRBV19 NA NA TGTGCCTCGGGGGTCTATGGCTACACCTTC CASGVYGYTF
TRBJ1-1 TRBV10-1 NA NA TGCGCCAGCAGTGAGGGCATAGCCACTGAAGCTTTCTTT CASSEGIATEAFF
TRBJ2-1 TRBV2 NA TRBD2 TGTGCCAGCAGACCCGGGACTAGGAGCAATGAGCAGTTCTTC CASRPGTRSNEQFF
TRBJ1-4 TRBV3-1/TRBV3-2 NA TRBD1 TGTGCCAGCAGCTTGACAGGGAATGAAAAACTGTTTTTT CASSLTGNEKLFF
TRBJ2-3 TRBV6-1 NA NA TGTGCCAGCAGTGAAGCGCTGGGTAGCGCCGACACAGATACGCAGTATTTT CASSEALGSADTDTQYF
TRBJ2-5 TRBV7-9 NA TRBD1 TGTGCCAGCAGCTTAGGGCCGGGACAGGGCCTCGAGACCCAGTACTTC CASSLGPGQGLETQYF
TRBJ1-6 TRBV19 NA NA TGTGCCAGTAGTAACAGGGCTTCACCCCTCCACTTT CASSNRASPLHF
TRBJ2-3 TRBV5-4 NA TRBD2 TGTGCCAGCAGCTTGCCGGGACTAGCGGGAAGCACAGATACGCAGTATTTT CASSLPGLAGSTDTQYF
TRBJ2-7 TRBV9 NA NA TGTGCCAGCAGCCCTGGGAGGAGCTCCTACGAGCAGTACTTC CASSPGRSSYEQYF
TRBJ2-7 TRBV28 NA NA TGTGCCAGCGGCACAGGGAGCTGGGCATGGGAGCAGTACTTC CASGTGSWAWEQYF
TRBJ2-1 TRBV27 NA TRBD2 TGTGCCAGCAGTTCTGGACAGACTAGCGGGAGGAAGTTCTTC CASSSGQTSGRKFF
TRBJ2-1 TRBV3-1/TRBV3-2 NA TRBD2 TGTGCCAGCAGGGAGCTAGCGGGAGCAGGGGAGCAGTTCTTC CASRELAGAGEQFF
TRBJ1-5 TRBV28 NA NA TGTGCCAGCAGTTTGGGTGGGCGGGGACAGCCCCAGCATTTT CASSLGGRGQPQHF